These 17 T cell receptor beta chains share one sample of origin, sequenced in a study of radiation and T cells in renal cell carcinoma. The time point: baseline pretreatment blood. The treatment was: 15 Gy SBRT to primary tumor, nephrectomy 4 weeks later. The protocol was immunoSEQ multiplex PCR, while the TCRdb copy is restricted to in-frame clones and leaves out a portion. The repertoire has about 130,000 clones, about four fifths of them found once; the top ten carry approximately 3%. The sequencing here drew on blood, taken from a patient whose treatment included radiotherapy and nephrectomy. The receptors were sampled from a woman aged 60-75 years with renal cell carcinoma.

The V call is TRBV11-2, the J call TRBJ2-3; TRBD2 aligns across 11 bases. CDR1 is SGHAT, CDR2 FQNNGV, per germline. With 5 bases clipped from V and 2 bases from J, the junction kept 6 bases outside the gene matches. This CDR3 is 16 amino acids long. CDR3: CASSVTSGVFTDTQYF. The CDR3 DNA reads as TGTGCCAGCAGCGTGACTAGCGGGGTGTTCACAGATACGCAGTATTTT.

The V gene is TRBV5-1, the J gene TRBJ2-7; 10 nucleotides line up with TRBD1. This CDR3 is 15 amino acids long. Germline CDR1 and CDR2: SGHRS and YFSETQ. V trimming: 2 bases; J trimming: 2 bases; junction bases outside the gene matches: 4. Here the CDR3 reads CASSFGGTGAYEQYF. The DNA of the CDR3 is TGCGCCAGCAGCTTTGGCGGGACAGGGGCCTACGAGCAGTACTTC.

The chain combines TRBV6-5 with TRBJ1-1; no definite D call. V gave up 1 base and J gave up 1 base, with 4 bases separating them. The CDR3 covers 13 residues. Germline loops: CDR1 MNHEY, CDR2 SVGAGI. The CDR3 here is CASSYYANTEAFF. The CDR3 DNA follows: TGTGCCAGCAGTTACTATGCGAACACTGAAGCTTTCTTT.

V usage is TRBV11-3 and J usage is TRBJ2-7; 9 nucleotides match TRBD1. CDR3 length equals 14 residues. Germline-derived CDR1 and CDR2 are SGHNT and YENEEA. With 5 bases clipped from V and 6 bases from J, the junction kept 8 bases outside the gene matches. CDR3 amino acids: CASSPGTGRIEQYF. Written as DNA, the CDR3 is TGTGCCAGCAGCCCCGGGACAGGGAGGATCGAGCAGTACTTC.

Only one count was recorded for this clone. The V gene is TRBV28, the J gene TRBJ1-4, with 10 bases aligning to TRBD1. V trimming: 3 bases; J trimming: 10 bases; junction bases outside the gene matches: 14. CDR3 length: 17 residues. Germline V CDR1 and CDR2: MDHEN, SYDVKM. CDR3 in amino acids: CASSFISLGQGEGKLFF. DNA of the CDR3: TGTGCCAGCAGTTTTATTTCCCTCGGACAGGGGGAGGGAAAACTGTTTTTT.

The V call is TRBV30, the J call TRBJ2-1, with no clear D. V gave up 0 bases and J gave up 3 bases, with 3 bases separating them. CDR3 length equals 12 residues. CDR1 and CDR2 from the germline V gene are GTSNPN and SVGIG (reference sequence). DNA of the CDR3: TGTGCCTGGAGTGTGGTCTACAATGAGCAGTTCTTC. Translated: CAWSVVYNEQFF.

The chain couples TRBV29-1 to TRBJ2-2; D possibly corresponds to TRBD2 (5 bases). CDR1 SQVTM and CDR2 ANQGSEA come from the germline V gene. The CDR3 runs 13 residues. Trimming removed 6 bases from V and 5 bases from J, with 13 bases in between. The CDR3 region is CSVSNRGTGELFF. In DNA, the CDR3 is TGCAGCGTATCGAATAGAGGGACCGGGGAGCTGTTTTTT.

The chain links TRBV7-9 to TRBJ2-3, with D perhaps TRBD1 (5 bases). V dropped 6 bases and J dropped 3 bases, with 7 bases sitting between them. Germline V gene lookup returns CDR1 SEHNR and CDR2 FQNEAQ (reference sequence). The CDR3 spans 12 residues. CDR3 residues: CASSRGTDTQYF. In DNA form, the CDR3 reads TGTGCCAGCAGTAGGGGAACAGATACGCAGTATTTT.

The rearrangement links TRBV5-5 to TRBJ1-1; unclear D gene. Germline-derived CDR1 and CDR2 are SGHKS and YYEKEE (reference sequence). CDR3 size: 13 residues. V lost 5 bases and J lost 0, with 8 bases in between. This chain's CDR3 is CASSGEVNTEAFF. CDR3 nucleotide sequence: TGTGCCAGCAGTGGGGAAGTGAACACTGAAGCTTTCTTT.

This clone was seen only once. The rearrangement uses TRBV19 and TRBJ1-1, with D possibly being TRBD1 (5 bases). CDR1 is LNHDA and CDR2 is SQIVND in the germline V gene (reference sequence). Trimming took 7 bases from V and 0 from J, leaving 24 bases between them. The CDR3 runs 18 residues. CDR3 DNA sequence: TGTGCCAGTACTTATAGCCCAGGGAGGGGAACCATGAACACTGAAGCTTTCTTT. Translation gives CASTYSPGRGTMNTEAFF.

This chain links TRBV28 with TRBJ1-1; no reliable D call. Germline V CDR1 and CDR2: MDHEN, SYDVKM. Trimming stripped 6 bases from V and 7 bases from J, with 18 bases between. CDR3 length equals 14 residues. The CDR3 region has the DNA TGTGCCAGCAGAAACTCTGGAACGGCAATTGAAGCTTTCTTT. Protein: CASRNSGTAIEAFF.

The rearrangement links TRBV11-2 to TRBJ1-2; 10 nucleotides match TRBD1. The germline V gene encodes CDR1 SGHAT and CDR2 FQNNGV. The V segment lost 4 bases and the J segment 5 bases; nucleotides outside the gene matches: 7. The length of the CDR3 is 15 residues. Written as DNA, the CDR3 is TGTGCCAGCAGCTCCCTTAGACAGGGGGCATATGGCTACACCTTC. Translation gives CASSSLRQGAYGYTF.

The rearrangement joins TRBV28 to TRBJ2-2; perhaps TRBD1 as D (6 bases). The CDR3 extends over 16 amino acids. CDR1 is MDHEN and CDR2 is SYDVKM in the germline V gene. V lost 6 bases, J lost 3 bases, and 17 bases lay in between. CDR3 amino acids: CASRFSPGAYTGELFF. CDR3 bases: TGTGCCAGCAGATTCTCGCCAGGGGCCTACACCGGGGAGCTGTTTTTT.

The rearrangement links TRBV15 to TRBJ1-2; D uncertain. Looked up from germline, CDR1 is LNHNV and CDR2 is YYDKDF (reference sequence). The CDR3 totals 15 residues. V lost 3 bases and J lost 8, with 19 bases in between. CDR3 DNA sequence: TGTGCCACCAGCAGTAAAGGGAGGCCCGTCGAAGGCTACACCTTC. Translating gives CATSSKGRPVEGYTF.

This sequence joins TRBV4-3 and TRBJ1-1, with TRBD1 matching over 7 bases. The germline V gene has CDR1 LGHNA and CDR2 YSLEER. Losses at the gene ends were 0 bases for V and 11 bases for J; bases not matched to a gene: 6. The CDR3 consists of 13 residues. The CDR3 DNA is TGCGCCAGCAGCCAAGAGAGGGGGCGCCCGGCTTTCTTT. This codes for CASSQERGRPAFF.

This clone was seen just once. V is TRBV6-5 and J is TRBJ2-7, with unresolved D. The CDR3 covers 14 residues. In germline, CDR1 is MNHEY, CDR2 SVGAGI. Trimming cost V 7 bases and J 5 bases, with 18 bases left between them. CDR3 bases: TGTGCCAGCAAGCTATTCAACACCGTCAACGAGCAGTACTTC. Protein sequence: CASKLFNTVNEQYF.

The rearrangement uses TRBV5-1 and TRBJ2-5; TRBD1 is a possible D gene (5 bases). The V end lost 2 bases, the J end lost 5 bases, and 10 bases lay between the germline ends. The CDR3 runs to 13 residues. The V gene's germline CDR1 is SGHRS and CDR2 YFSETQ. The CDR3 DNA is TGCGCCAGCAGCTTTAATAACAGGGAGACCCAGTACTTC. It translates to CASSFNNRETQYF. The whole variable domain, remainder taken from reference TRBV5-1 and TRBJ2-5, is KAGVTQTPRYLIKTRGQQVTLSCSPISGHRSVSWYQQTPGQGLQFLFEYFSETQRNKGNFPGRFSGRQFSNSRSEMNVSTLELGDSALYLCASSFNNRETQYFGPGTRLLVL.